The rows below give T cell receptor beta chains drawn from one sample of a study of blood T cell repertoires in COVID-19. Assay used: immunoSEQ multiplex PCR; TCRdb lists only in-frame clones, some missing. The table has 210,000 or so clones, more than 80% seen once. The specimen was peripheral blood. Receptor source: a man aged 25 to 40 with COVID-19, enrolled during active disease. The CDR3 runs from the conserved cysteine through the conserved F or W. The order of the fields is V gene, CDR3 protein.

v_call: TRBV7-2
cdr3_aa: CATRGGLDYGYTF

v_call: TRBV20-1
cdr3_aa: CSAPLVDTQYF

v_call: TRBV7-8
cdr3_aa: CASSLGSGRGNEQFF

v_call: TRBV30
cdr3_aa: CAWASTLNTEAFF

v_call: TRBV4-1
cdr3_aa: CASSHDRATEAFF

v_call: TRBV19
cdr3_aa: CASRTGDSSYNEQFF

v_call: TRBV5-5
cdr3_aa: CASSSHVGGRINEKLFF

v_call: TRBV5-4
cdr3_aa: CASSLKTGVHEQFF

v_call: TRBV7-9
cdr3_aa: CASSLEGLAEEYF

v_call: TRBV6-6
cdr3_aa: CASSSRQGVTNEKLFF

v_call: TRBV7-2
cdr3_aa: CASSLQGAHREQYF

v_call: TRBV28
cdr3_aa: CASSGGRGVQHF

v_call: TRBV6-4
cdr3_aa: CASSDSTGVLEQFF

v_call: TRBV7-2
cdr3_aa: CASSRSGVGNSPLHF

v_call: TRBV6-1
cdr3_aa: CASSEALRGGGRSNEQFF

v_call: TRBV27
cdr3_aa: CASRPTGGTPYGYTF

v_call: TRBV9
cdr3_aa: CASSVGWTSGRNEQFF

v_call: TRBV29-1
cdr3_aa: CSVAATPRQEQYF

v_call: TRBV10-3
cdr3_aa: CAISESGTGINEQFF

v_call: TRBV19
cdr3_aa: CASKGALAKNIQYF

v_call: TRBV3-1/TRBV3-2
cdr3_aa: CASSQRDQPQHF

v_call: TRBV18
cdr3_aa: CASSPDPGGQSGEQYF

v_call: TRBV29-1
cdr3_aa: CSVEGFRNYGYTF

v_call: TRBV27
cdr3_aa: CASSSIHSNQPQHF

v_call: TRBV10-3
cdr3_aa: CAIRGGGGELGEQFF

v_call: TRBV5-1
cdr3_aa: CASSIQLAGVSNEQFF

v_call: TRBV27
cdr3_aa: CASSSLGLAGGGPYEQYF

v_call: TRBV2
cdr3_aa: CASGPGQGNSPLHF

v_call: TRBV20-1
cdr3_aa: CSASSPLTGTGVRNTEAFF

v_call: TRBV30
cdr3_aa: CAWSVPDRPGGNSPLHF

v_call: TRBV2
cdr3_aa: CASYGGPLGRNTEAFF

v_call: TRBV27
cdr3_aa: CASSLGGKGDTQYF

v_call: TRBV4-3
cdr3_aa: CASSQDPRKAGRAGVTTDTQYF

v_call: TRBV7-3
cdr3_aa: CASSRGGAADTQYF

v_call: TRBV11-2
cdr3_aa: CASSLRPFGGQGNTEAFF

v_call: TRBV2
cdr3_aa: CASQGGGTQPQHF

v_call: TRBV19
cdr3_aa: CASSPGRGFYGYTF

v_call: TRBV6-5
cdr3_aa: CASSYGQFSYEQYF

v_call: TRBV7-6
cdr3_aa: CASSLNRDSFELFF

v_call: TRBV5-8
cdr3_aa: CASSFRASGAPPGELFF

v_call: TRBV19
cdr3_aa: CASSIVPPDRVEETQYF